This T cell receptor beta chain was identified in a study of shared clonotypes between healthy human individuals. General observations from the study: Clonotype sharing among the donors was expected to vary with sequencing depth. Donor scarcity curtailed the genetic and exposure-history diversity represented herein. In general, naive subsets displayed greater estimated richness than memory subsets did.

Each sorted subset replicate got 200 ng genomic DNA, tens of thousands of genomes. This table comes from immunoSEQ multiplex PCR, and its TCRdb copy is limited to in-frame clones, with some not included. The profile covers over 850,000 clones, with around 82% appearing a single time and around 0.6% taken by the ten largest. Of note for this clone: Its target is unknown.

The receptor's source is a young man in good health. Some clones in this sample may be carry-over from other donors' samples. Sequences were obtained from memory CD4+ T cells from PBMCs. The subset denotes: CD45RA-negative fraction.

The CDR3 is CASSSPRPPWQFF. DNA of the CDR3: TGTGCCAGCAGTTCCCCCCGTCCTCCCTGGCAGTTCTTC. This chain connects TRBV28 to TRBJ2-1; no clear D. V gave up 4 bases and J gave up 12 bases, with 16 bases separating them. The V gene's germline CDR1 is MDHEN and CDR2 SYDVKM. This CDR3 has 13 amino acids.